The text below deals with one T cell receptor (beta chain). The CDR3 extends over 16 amino acids. Trimming removed 4 bases from V and 0 bases from J; junction bases left unmatched: 7. Per germline, CDR1 MDHEN and CDR2 SYDVKM. PCR amplification relied on 60 Vbeta primers (plus 13 Jbeta primers). Clones were sequenced by immunoSEQ multiplex PCR, and TCRdb holds only the in-frame ones, with some missing. The table records about 130,000 clones, about 81% of them present only once. The data were taken from a study of cytomegalovirus exposure and HLA in healthy donors. This sequence joins TRBV28 and TRBJ2-3; 7 nucleotides agree with TRBD2. The source is a woman aged 40 to 50 in good health and CMV-seropositive. The sequenced material came from PBMCs. Here the CDR3 reads CASSSIAGTSTDTQYF. CDR3 DNA: TGTGCCAGCAGTTCAATAGCGGGTACAAGCACAGATACGCAGTATTTT.